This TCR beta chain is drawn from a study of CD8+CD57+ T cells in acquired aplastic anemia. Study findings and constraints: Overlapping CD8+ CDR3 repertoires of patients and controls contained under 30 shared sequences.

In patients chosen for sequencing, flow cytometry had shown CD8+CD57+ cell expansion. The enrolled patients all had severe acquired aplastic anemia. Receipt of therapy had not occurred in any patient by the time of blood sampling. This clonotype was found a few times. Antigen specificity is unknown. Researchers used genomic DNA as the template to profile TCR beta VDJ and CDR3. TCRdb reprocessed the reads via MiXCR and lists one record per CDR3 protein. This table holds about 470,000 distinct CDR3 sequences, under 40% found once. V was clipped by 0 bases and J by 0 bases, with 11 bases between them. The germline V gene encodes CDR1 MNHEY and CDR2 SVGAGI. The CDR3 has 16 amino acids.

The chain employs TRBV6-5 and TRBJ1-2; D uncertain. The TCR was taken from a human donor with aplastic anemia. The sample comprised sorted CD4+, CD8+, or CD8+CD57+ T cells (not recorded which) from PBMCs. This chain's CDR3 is CASSYSIRSTNYGYTF. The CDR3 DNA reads TGTGCCAGCAGTTACTCGATCAGGTCCACTAACTATGGCTACACCTTC.